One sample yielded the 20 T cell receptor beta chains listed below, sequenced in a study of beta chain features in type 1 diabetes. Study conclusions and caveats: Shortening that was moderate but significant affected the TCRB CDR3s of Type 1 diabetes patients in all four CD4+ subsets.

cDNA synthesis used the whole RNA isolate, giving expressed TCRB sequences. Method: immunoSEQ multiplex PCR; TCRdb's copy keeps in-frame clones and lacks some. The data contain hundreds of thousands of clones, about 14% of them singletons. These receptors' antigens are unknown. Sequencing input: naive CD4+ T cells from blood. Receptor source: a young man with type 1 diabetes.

The CDR3: CASSEEEPQFF. The CDR3 DNA reads as TGTGCCAGCAGTGAAGAAGAACCACAGTTCTTC. The V gene is TRBV2, the J gene TRBJ2-1; unclear D gene. Looked up from germline, CDR1 is SNHLY and CDR2 is FYNNEI. CDR3 size: 11 residues. V lost 1 base and J 13 bases, leaving 8 bases between the germline ends.

CDR3 region: CASSSTRGADEQFF. The CDR3 region has the DNA TGTGCCAGCAGCTCCACCAGGGGCGCGGATGAGCAGTTCTTC. The chain couples TRBV7-3 to TRBJ2-1; TRBD1 is a possible D gene (6 bases). Trimming cost V 4 bases and J 8 bases, with 15 bases left between them. There are 14 residues in the CDR3. Germline CDR1 reads SGHTA; CDR2 reads FQGTGA. Supplemented by reference TRBV7-3 and TRBJ2-1, the full variable domain reads GAGVSQTPSNKVTEKGKYVELRCDPISGHTALYWYRQSLGQGPEFLIYFQGTGAADDSGLPNDRFFAVRPEGSVSTLKIQRTERGDSAVYLCASSSTRGADEQFFGPGTRLTVL.

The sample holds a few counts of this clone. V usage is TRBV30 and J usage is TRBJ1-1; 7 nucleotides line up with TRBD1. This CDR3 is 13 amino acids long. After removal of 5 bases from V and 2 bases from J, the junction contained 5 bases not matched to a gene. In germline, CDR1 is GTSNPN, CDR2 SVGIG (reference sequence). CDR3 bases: TGTGCCTGGGACCGGGACAGCAACACTGAAGCTTTCTTT. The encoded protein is CAWDRDSNTEAFF.

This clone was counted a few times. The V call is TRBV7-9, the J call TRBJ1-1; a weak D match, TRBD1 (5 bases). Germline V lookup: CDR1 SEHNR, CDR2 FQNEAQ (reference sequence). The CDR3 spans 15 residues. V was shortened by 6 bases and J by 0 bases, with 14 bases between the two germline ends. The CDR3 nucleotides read TGTGCCAGCAGACCGAAAGGGACTTTGAACACTGAAGCTTTCTTT. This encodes CASRPKGTLNTEAFF.

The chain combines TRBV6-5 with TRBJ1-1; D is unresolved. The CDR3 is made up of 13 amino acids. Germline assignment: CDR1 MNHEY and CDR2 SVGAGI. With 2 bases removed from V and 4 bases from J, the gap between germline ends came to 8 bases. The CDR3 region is CASSYNLVTEAFF. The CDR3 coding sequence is TGTGCCAGCAGTTACAATCTTGTCACTGAAGCTTTCTTT.

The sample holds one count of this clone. CDR3 loop: CASSQGDFSGNTIYF. Here the CDR3 DNA reads TGTGCCAGCAGTCAGGGGGACTTCTCTGGAAACACCATATATTTT. This chain connects TRBV6-1 to TRBJ1-3; 7 bases agree with TRBD1. Germline loops: CDR1 MNHNS, CDR2 SASEGT. V trimming: 5 bases; J trimming: 0 bases; junction bases outside the gene matches: 4. The CDR3 consists of 15 residues.

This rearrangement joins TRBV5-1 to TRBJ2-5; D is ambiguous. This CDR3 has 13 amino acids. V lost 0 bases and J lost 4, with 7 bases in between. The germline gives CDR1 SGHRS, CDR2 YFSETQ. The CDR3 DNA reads TGCGCCAGCAGCTTGGGCGGATCAGAGACCCAGTACTTC. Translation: CASSLGGSETQYF. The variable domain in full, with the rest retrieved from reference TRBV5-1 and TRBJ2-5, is KAGVTQTPRYLIKTRGQQVTLSCSPISGHRSVSWYQQTPGQGLQFLFEYFSETQRNKGNFPGRFSGRQFSNSRSEMNVSTLELGDSALYLCASSLGGSETQYFGPGTRLLVL.

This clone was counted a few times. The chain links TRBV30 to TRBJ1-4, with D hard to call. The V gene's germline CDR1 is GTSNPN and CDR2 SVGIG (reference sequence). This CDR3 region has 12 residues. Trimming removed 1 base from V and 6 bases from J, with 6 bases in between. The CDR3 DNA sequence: TGTGCCTGGAGTGGGGGAGATGAAAAACTGTTTTTT. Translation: CAWSGGDEKLFF.

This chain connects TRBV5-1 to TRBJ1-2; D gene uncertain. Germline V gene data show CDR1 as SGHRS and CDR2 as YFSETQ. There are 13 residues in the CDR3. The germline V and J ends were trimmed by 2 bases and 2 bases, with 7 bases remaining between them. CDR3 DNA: TGCGCCAGCAGCTTCGGCGGGAACTATGGCTACACCTTC. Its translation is CASSFGGNYGYTF.

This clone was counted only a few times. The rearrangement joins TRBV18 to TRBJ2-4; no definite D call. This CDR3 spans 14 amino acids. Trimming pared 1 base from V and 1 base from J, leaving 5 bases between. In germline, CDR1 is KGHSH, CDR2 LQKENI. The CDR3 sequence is CASSPRTAKNIQYF. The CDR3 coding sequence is TGTGCCAGCTCACCACGGACGGCCAAAAACATTCAGTACTTC.

In nucleotides, the CDR3 is TGCGCCAGCAGCTTGGAGGGGAGGCGGGGTAACACTGAAGCTTTCTTT. Amino acids: CASSLEGRRGNTEAFF. This chain joins TRBV5-1 and TRBJ1-1; D is possibly TRBD1 (5 bases). The CDR3 is made up of 16 amino acids. Trimming stripped 0 bases from V and 2 bases from J, with 14 bases between. CDR1 SGHRS and CDR2 YFSETQ come from the germline V gene.

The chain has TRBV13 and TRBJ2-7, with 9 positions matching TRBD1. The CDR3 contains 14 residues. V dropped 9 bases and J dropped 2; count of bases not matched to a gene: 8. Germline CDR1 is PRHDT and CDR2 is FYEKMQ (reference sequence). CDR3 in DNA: TGTGCCAGTCCCAGGCGGACAGGGGCCTACGAGCAGTACTTC. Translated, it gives CASPRRTGAYEQYF.

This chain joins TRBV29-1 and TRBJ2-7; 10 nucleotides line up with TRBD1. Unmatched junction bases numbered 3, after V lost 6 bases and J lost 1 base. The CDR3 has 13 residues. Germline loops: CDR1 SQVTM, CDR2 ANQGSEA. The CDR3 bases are TGCAGCGTCGGACAGGGGGAATCCTACGAGCAGTACTTC. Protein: CSVGQGESYEQYF.

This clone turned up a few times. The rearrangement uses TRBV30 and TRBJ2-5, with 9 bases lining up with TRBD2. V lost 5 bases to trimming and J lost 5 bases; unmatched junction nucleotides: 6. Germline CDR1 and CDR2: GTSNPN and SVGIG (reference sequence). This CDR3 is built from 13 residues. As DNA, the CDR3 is TGTGCCTGGGGAGGGACTAGCCGGGAGACCCAGTACTTC. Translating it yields CAWGGTSRETQYF. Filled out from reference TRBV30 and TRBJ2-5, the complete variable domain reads SQTIHQWPATLVQPVGSPLSLECTVEGTSNPNLYWYRQAAGRGLQLLFYSVGIGQISSEVPQNLSASRPQDRQFILSSKKLLLSDSGFYLCAWGGTSRETQYFGPGTRLLVL.

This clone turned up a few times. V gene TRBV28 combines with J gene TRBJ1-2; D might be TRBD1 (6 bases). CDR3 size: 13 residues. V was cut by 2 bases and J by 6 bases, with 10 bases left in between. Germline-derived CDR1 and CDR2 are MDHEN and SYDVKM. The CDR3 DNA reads TGTGCCAGCAGTTTACAGGGGTCTGATGGCTACACCTTC. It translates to CASSLQGSDGYTF.

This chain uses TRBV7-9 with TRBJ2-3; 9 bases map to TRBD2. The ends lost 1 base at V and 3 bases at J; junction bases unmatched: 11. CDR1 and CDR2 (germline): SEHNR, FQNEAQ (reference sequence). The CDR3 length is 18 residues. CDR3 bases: TGTGCCAGCAGCTTAGGCTTTGGGAGCGGGAGGAGGACAGATACGCAGTATTTT. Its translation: CASSLGFGSGRRTDTQYF.

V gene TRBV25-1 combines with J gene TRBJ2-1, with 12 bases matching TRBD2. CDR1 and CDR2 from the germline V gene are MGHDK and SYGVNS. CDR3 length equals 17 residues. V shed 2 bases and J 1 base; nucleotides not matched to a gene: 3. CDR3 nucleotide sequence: TGTGCCAGCAGTGAAATACTAGCGGGGGGTTCCTACAATGAGCAGTTCTTC. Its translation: CASSEILAGGSYNEQFF.

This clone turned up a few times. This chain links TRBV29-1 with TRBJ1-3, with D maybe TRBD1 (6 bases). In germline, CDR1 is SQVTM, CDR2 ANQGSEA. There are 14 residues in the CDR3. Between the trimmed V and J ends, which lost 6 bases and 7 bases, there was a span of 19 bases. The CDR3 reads CSVYPQGLGNTIYF. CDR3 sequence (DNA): TGCAGCGTCTACCCACAGGGTTTAGGTAACACCATATATTTT.

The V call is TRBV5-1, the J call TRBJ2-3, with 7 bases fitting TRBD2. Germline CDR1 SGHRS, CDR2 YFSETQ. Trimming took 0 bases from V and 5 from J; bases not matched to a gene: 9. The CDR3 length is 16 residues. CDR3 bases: TGCGCCAGCAGCTTGGCGGGCGGGAGCTCGAAAGATACGCAGTATTTT. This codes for CASSLAGGSSKDTQYF. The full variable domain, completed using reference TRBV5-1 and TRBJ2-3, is KAGVTQTPRYLIKTRGQQVTLSCSPISGHRSVSWYQQTPGQGLQFLFEYFSETQRNKGNFPGRFSGRQFSNSRSEMNVSTLELGDSALYLCASSLAGGSSKDTQYFGPGTRLTVL.

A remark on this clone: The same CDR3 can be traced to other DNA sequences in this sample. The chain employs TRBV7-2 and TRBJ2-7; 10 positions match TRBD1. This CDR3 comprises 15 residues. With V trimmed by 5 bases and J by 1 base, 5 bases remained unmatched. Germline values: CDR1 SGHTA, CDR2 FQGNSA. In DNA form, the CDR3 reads TGTGCCAGCAGCCCCCGGGACAGGGGTTCCTACGAGCAGTACTTC. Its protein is CASSPRDRGSYEQYF.